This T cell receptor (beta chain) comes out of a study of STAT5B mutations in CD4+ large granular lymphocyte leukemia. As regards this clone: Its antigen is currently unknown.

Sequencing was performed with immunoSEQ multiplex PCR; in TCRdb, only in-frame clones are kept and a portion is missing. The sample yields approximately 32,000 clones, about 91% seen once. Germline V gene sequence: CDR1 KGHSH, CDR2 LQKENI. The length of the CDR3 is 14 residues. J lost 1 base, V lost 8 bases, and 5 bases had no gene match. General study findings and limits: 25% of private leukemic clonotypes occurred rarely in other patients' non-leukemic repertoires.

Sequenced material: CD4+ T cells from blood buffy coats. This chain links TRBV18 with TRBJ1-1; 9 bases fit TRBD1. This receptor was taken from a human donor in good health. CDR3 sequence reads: CASRRTGENTEAFF. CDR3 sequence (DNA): TGTGCCAGCCGACGGACAGGGGAGAACACTGAAGCTTTCTTT.